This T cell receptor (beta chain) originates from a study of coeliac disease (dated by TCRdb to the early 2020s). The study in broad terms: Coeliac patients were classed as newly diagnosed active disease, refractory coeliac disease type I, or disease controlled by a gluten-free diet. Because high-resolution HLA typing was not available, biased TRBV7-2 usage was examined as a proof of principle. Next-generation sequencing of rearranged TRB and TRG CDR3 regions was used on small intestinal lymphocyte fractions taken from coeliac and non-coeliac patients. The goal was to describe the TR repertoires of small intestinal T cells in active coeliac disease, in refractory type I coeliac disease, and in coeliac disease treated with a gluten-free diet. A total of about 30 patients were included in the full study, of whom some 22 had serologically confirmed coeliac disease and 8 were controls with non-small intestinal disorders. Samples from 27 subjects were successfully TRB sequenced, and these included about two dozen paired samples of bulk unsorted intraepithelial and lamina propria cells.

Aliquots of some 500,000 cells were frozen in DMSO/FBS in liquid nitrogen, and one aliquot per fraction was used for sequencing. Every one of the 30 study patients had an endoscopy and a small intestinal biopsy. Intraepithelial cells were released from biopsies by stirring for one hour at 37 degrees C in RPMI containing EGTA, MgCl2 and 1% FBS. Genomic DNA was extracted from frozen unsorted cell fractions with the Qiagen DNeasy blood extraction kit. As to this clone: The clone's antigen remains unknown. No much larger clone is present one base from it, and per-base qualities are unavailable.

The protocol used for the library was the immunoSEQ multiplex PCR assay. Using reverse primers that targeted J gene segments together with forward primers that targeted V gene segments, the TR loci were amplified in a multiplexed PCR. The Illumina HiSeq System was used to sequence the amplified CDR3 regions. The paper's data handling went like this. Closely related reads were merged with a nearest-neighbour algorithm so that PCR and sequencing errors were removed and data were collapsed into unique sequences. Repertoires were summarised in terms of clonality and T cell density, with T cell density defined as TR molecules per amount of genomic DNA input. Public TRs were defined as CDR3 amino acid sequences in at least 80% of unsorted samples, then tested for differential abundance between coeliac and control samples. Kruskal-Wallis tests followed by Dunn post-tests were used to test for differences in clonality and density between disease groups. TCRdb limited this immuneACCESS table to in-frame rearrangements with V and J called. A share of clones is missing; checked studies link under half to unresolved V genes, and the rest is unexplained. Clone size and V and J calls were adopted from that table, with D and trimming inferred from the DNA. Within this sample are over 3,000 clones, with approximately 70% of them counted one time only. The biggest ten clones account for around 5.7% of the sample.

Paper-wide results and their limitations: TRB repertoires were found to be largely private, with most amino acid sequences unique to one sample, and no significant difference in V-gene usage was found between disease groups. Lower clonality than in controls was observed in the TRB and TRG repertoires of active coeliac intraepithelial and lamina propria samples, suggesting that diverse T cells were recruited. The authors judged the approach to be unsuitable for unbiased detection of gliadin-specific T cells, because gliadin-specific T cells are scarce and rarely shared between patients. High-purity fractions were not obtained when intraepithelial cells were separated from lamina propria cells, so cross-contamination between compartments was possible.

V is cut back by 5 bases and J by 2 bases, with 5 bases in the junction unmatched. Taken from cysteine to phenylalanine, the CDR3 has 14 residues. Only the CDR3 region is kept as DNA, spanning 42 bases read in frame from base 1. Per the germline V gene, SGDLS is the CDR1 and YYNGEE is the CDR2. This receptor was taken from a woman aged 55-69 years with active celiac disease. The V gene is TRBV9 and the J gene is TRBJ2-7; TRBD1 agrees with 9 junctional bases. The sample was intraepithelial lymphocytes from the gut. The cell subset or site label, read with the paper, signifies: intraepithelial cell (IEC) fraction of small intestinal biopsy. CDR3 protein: CASSPGTGPYEQYF. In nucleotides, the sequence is TGTGCCAGCAGTCCCGGGACAGGGCCCTACGAGCAGTACTTC.